Sequencing of this TCR beta chain was carried out in a study of regulatory and conventional T cells in RAG deficiency. Study-level results: Shannon entropy was markedly lower and Simpson indices higher in RAG-deficient patients than control T-cell subsets.

This clone was picked up one time. The target antigen is unknown. Here immunoSEQ multiplex PCR was the method, and the copy in TCRdb shows in-frame clones only, minus some. This repertoire shows some 23,000 clones, about 92% found once; its top ten account for roughly 0.76%. Conventional CD4+ T cells were sorted from blood as CD25-low CD127-high cells. CDR3 size: 14 residues. In germline, CDR1 is MNHEY, CDR2 SVGAGI. Losses at the gene ends were 6 bases for V and 6 bases for J; bases not matched to a gene: 10. The same data also went into a second study, on regulatory T cells. As that study records: The PCR used 52 TRBV and 13 TRBJ primers.

Sequencing was done on a sample of CD4+ T cells sorted from blood. The origin of this receptor is a human donor in good health. V and J are TRBV6-5 and TRBJ1-2; TRBD1 matches 7 bases. CDR3 region: CASRTSRRGHGYTF. The CDR3 bases are TGTGCCAGCAGGACCTCGCGGAGGGGGCATGGCTACACCTTC.